Listed below are T cell receptor beta chains from one sample, sequenced in a study of OX40 agonist ivuxolimab in advanced cancers. Only in-frame clones appear in the TCRdb table, and some are missing; sequencing was by immunoSEQ multiplex PCR. The data show about 80,000 clones, about 92% seen once. The sample consisted of CD4+ or CD8+ T cells sorted from blood, taken in a trial of the OX40 agonist ivuxolimab. Source of these receptors: an adult with an advanced solid tumor such as melanoma, head and neck, liver or kidney cancer. CDR3s include the opening cysteine and the closing phenylalanine or tryptophan. A D gene is named only where the DNA matches it firmly. Rows give clone size only sometimes, using once, few, many, or a class for an expanded clone.

J gene,V gene,clone size,D gene,CDR3 protein,CDR3 DNA
TRBJ1-6,TRBV11-2,.,TRBD1,CASSSTGYYNSPLHF,TGTGCCAGCAGCTCGACAGGGTACTATAATTCACCCCTCCACTTT
TRBJ1-2,TRBV4-2,few,.,CASSQEPTQPWDGYTF,TGTGCCAGCAGCCAAGAGCCGACCCAACCTTGGGATGGCTACACCTTC
TRBJ2-1,TRBV7-6,.,TRBD2,CASSLARGGGNEQFF,TGTGCCAGCAGCCTCGCACGTGGGGGGGGCAATGAGCAGTTCTTC
TRBJ2-7,TRBV15,.,.,CATSSTRGATYEQYF,TGTGCCACCAGCAGCACAAGAGGGGCTACCTACGAGCAGTACTTC
TRBJ2-7,TRBV6-6,.,.,CASSFEDTSYEQYF,TGTGCCAGCAGTTTCGAGGACACGTCCTACGAGCAGTACTTC
TRBJ2-7,TRBV25-1,.,.,CASSEWGSGVDEQYF,TGTGCCAGCAGTGAATGGGGGTCGGGCGTCGACGAGCAGTACTTC
TRBJ2-1,TRBV9,.,TRBD1,CASSGMTGSSYNEQFF,TGTGCCAGCAGCGGGATGACAGGGAGCTCCTACAATGAGCAGTTCTTC
TRBJ2-1,TRBV4-2,.,.,CASSQDSGLLGGNEQFF,TGTGCCAGCAGCCAAGATTCAGGTCTTCTTGGGGGCAATGAGCAGTTCTTC
TRBJ2-5,TRBV7-6,.,.,CAVSPDGLGETQYF,TGTGCCGTGTCACCGGACGGCTTGGGAGAGACCCAGTACTTC
TRBJ2-2,TRBV11-3,once,TRBD2,CASSSSSGLAGGLNTGELFF,TGTGCCAGCAGCTCATCTTCGGGACTAGCGGGGGGACTAAACACCGGGGAGCTGTTTTTT
TRBJ1-4,TRBV14,.,.,CASSPGFSTNEKLFF,TGTGCCAGCAGCCCAGGATTTTCAACTAATGAAAAACTGTTTTTT
TRBJ1-5,TRBV4-2,few,.,CASSLEEYSNQPQHF,TGTGCCAGCAGCCTAGAGGAGTATAGCAATCAGCCCCAGCATTTT
TRBJ2-7,TRBV19,.,.,CASSSGPTYEQYF,TGTGCCAGTAGTAGCGGGCCAACCTACGAGCAGTACTTC
TRBJ2-7,TRBV6-5,.,TRBD2,CASSLLAGDYEQYF,TGTGCCAGCAGTTTACTAGCGGGGGATTACGAGCAGTACTTC
TRBJ1-2,TRBV29-1,.,.,CSVAGKDSYGYTF,TGCAGCGTTGCAGGGAAAGATAGCTATGGCTACACCTTC
TRBJ2-1,TRBV6-5,.,.,CASSYLAEAYNEQFF,TGTGCCAGCAGTTACCTTGCCGAAGCCTACAATGAGCAGTTCTTC
TRBJ2-1,TRBV11-2,.,TRBD2,CASSLDMYREAAWGVGQFF,TGTGCCAGCAGCTTAGATATGTACCGGGAGGCGGCCTGGGGGGTTGGTCAGTTCTTC